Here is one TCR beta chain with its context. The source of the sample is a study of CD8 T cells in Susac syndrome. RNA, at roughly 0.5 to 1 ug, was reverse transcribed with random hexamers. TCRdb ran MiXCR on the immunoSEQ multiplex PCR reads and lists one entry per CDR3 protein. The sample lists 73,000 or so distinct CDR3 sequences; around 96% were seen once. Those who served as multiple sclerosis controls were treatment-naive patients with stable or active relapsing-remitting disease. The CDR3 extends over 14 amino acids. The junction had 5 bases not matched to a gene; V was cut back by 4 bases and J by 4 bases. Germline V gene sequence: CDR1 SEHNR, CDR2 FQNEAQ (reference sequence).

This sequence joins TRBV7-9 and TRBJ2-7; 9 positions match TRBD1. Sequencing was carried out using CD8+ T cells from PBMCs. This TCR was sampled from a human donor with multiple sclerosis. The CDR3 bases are TGTGCCAGCAGCTCCGGACAGGGGATGTACGAGCAGTACTTC. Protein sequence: CASSSGQGMYEQYF.